The entry that follows covers one T cell receptor (beta chain) sequence. The data are from a study of blood T cell repertoires in COVID-19. About the study: There were acute and convalescent COVID-19 samples, and they came from the United States, Italy and Spain. The cDNA or gDNA used as material had been derived from T cells, B-cell-depleted T cells, or PBMCs.

As processed by the authors: Nucleated cell counts were estimated from reference gene primer amplification. Profiled with immunoSEQ multiplex PCR; TCRdb holds only in-frame clones, not every one. The DNA was the basis for D and trimming; V, J and clone size are from that table. The sample lists over 350,000 clones, roughly 92% occurring once. Participants' reported clinical history set cohort assignment. This CDR3 is built from 16 residues. V lost 5 bases to trimming and J lost 0 bases; unmatched junction nucleotides: 6. Germline-derived CDR1 and CDR2 are LGHNT and FRNRAP. Sequencing was carried out using PBMCs or T cells enriched from blood (not recorded which). The TCR originated in a woman in her 40s who had been exposed to COVID-19. J is TRBJ2-2 and V is TRBV12-5; 7 bases fit TRBD1. The CDR3 reads CASGMGQLSNTGELFF. The CDR3 DNA reads TGTGCTAGTGGTATGGGACAGCTTTCGAACACCGGGGAGCTGTTTTTT.